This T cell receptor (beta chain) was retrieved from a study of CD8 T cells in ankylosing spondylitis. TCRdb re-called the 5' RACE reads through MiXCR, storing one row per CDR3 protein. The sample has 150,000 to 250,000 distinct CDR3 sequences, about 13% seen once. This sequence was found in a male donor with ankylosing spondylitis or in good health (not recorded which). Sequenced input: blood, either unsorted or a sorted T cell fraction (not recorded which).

The CDR3 DNA reads TGTGCCAGCACCCCCAGGGGCCTGAACACTGAAGCTTTCTTT. Amino acids: CASTPRGLNTEAFF. The chain recombines TRBV6-1 with TRBJ1-1; D possibly corresponds to TRBD1 (6 bases). V gave up 7 bases and J gave up 0 bases, with 12 bases separating them. The CDR3 covers 14 residues. The germline V gene encodes CDR1 MNHNS and CDR2 SASEGT.